This TCR beta chain came from a study of T cells in tuberculosis. Study in general: T cells were selected with CD1B tetramers loaded with glucose monomycolate. General study results and limits: The TCR-beta difference was not significant; alpha differences partly reflected length.

This clone was observed a few times. The antigen remains undetermined. The data were produced by immunoSEQ multiplex PCR, yet TCRdb's version contains in-frame clones alone and is incomplete. Among around 49,000 clones listed, more than 90% were seen once. The sample's time point: new active TB diagnosis, blood taken before or within 7 days of starting treatment. The source is an adult with tuberculosis. The material sequenced was PBMCs, taken at tuberculosis diagnosis.

This chain's CDR3 is CASSLLLGPGRMNTEAFF. The CDR3 nucleotides are TGTGCCAGCAGCTTACTACTAGGACCAGGCAGAATGAACACTGAAGCTTTCTTT. This rearrangement joins TRBV7-2 to TRBJ1-1, with D hard to call. The CDR3 has 18 amino acids. V lost 2 bases and J 0 bases, leaving 19 bases between the germline ends. CDR1 and CDR2 (germline): SGHTA, FQGNSA.